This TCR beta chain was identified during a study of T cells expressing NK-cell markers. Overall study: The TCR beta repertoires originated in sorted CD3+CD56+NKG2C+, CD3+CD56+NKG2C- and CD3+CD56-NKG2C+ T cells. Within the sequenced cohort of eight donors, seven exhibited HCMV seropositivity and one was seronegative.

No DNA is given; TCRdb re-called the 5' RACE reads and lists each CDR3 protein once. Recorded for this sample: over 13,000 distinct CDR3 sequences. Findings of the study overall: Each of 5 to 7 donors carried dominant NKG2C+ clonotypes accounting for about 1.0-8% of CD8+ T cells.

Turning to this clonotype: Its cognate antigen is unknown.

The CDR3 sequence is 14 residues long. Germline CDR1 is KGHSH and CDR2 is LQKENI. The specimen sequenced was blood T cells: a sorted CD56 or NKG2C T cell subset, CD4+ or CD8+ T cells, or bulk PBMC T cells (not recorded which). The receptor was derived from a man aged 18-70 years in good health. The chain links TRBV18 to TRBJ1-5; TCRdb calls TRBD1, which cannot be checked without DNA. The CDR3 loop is CASSPTAWNQPQHF.